This record looks at one TCR beta chain sequence and its context. Since a much larger clone is just one base distant, this may be a read error. The V and J ends lost 1 base and 0 bases respectively, with 7 bases between them. Germline values: CDR1 MNHNS, CDR2 SASEGT. The CDR3 length is 15 residues. The record originates from a study of regulatory T cells in long-lasting Graves disease. Across the whole study: Graves' cases, newly diagnosed, had used antithyroid drugs under 3 months.

Specified time point: newly diagnosed GD, antithyroid drugs for less than 3 months. With RNA extracted from PBMCs as input, the TCR library was made. HTBI primers from iRepertoire and Arm-PCR of CDR3 regions yielded the TCR beta libraries. TCRdb independently ran MiXCR on the multiplex PCR reads; one entry per CDR3 protein. The sample has 380,000 or so distinct CDR3 sequences; about a sixth are singletons. This sample was shared with a second study, whose subject was T cells in Graves' hyperthyroidism and ophthalmopathy. This second report adds: Diagnosis rested on symptoms, serum thyroxine and TRAb, thyroid ultrasound, and orbital computed tomography. The TCR CDR3 first-round RT-PCR relied on the HTBI primer set.

This clonotype was sampled from a woman aged 18-35 years with Graves disease. The material sequenced was peripheral blood mononuclear cells (PBMCs), taken at new diagnosis, from a patient treated with antithyroid drugs. This chain links TRBV6-1 with TRBJ1-5; D uncertain. CDR3 region: CASSEGEYSNQPQHF. The DNA of the CDR3 is TGTGCCAGCAGTGAAGGGGAATATAGCAATCAGCCCCAGCATTTT.